A selection of T cell receptor beta chains follows, all from one sample in a study of T cell responses to AZD1222 COVID-19 vaccine. Profiling relied on immunoSEQ multiplex PCR, and the TCRdb table lists in-frame clones only, not all of them. The sample has 100,000 or so clones, about 89% seen once; the top ten hold roughly 5%. Sequencing was performed on peripheral blood, taken 28 days after the second AZD1222 dose. These receptors all come from an adult who received the AZD1222 COVID-19 vaccine. Both conserved end residues are part of each CDR3. Each record gives: clone size, V gene, D gene, J gene, CDR3 protein, CDR3 DNA. The D gene is left open where the match is weak. Size is omitted from some rows. Given values are once, few, many or a class for expanded clones.

clone size: -; V gene: TRBV5-1; D gene: TRBD1; J gene: TRBJ1-1; CDR3 protein: CASSPYRTGQGFGGGTEAFF; CDR3 DNA: TGCGCCAGCAGCCCATATCGGACGGGACAGGGGTTCGGTGGGGGCACTGAAGCTTTCTTT
clone size: -; V gene: TRBV11-3; D gene: TRBD2; J gene: TRBJ2-3; CDR3 protein: CASSLGSRGGATQYF; CDR3 DNA: TGTGCCAGCAGCTTAGGATCGCGGGGGGGCGCTACGCAGTATTTT
clone size: once; V gene: TRBV10-3; D gene: -; J gene: TRBJ1-1; CDR3 protein: CAISEIEYTEAFF; CDR3 DNA: TGTGCCATCAGTGAGATCGAATACACTGAAGCTTTCTTT
clone size: -; V gene: TRBV6-1; D gene: -; J gene: TRBJ1-2; CDR3 protein: CASSEARGLGGYTF; CDR3 DNA: TGTGCCAGCAGTGAAGCGCGCGGCTTGGGTGGCTACACCTTC
clone size: -; V gene: TRBV5-3; D gene: -; J gene: TRBJ1-1; CDR3 protein: CARTGSNTEAFF; CDR3 DNA: TGTGCCAGAACAGGGTCCAACACTGAAGCTTTCTTT
clone size: -; V gene: TRBV5-4; D gene: TRBD1; J gene: TRBJ2-2; CDR3 protein: CASSPSAGGYANTGELFF; CDR3 DNA: TGTGCCAGCAGCCCCAGTGCAGGGGGATACGCGAACACCGGGGAGCTGTTTTTT
clone size: -; V gene: TRBV10-3; D gene: TRBD1; J gene: TRBJ1-1; CDR3 protein: CAIATGTGTGNTEAFF; CDR3 DNA: TGTGCCATCGCAACCGGGACAGGGACGGGGAACACTGAAGCTTTCTTT
clone size: -; V gene: TRBV7-2; D gene: -; J gene: TRBJ1-2; CDR3 protein: CASSLVPREGPNYGYTF; CDR3 DNA: TGTGCCAGCAGCTTAGTCCCCCGGGAGGGACCTAACTATGGCTACACCTTC
clone size: -; V gene: TRBV5-1; D gene: -; J gene: TRBJ2-5; CDR3 protein: CASSFVGTQETQYF; CDR3 DNA: TGCGCCAGCAGCTTCGTAGGTACTCAAGAGACCCAGTACTTC
clone size: -; V gene: TRBV11-3; D gene: -; J gene: TRBJ2-1; CDR3 protein: CASNLGGTLWGEQFF; CDR3 DNA: TGTGCCAGCAACCTCGGGGGCACCCTATGGGGGGAGCAGTTCTTC
clone size: -; V gene: TRBV30; D gene: -; J gene: TRBJ1-5; CDR3 protein: CAWSVQGLSTQPQHF; CDR3 DNA: TGTGCCTGGAGTGTACAGGGTTTATCGACTCAGCCCCAGCATTTT
clone size: -; V gene: TRBV10-1; D gene: TRBD2; J gene: TRBJ2-5; CDR3 protein: CASSGTSGPGSQETQYF; CDR3 DNA: TGCGCCAGCAGTGGAACTAGCGGGCCCGGTAGTCAAGAGACCCAGTACTTC
clone size: -; V gene: TRBV6-2/TRBV6-3; D gene: -; J gene: TRBJ1-1; CDR3 protein: CASSYSFGEAFF; CDR3 DNA: TGTGCCAGCAGTTACTCATTCGGGGAAGCTTTCTTT
clone size: -; V gene: TRBV12-3/TRBV12-4; D gene: TRBD1; J gene: TRBJ1-2; CDR3 protein: CASTFRQGLGYTF; CDR3 DNA: TGTGCCAGCACTTTCAGACAGGGATTAGGCTACACCTTC
clone size: -; V gene: TRBV5-5; D gene: -; J gene: TRBJ1-3; CDR3 protein: CASSGTGNTIYF; CDR3 DNA: TGTGCCAGCAGCGGGACTGGAAACACCATATATTTT
clone size: -; V gene: TRBV29-1; D gene: -; J gene: TRBJ2-7; CDR3 protein: CSVGSVGQGIHEQYF; CDR3 DNA: TGCAGCGTTGGGTCGGTGGGGCAGGGGATCCACGAGCAGTACTTC
clone size: -; V gene: TRBV2; D gene: -; J gene: TRBJ1-5; CDR3 protein: CASSEAWQRNQPQHF; CDR3 DNA: TGTGCCAGCAGTGAAGCGTGGCAGCGCAATCAGCCCCAGCATTTT
clone size: -; V gene: TRBV13; D gene: -; J gene: TRBJ2-3; CDR3 protein: CASSKGFRGLTDTQYF; CDR3 DNA: TGTGCCAGCAGCAAGGGATTCCGGGGCCTCACAGATACGCAGTATTTT
clone size: -; V gene: TRBV13; D gene: -; J gene: TRBJ1-5; CDR3 protein: CASSLGIGNYSNQPQHF; CDR3 DNA: TGTGCCAGCAGCTTAGGCATAGGGAACTATAGCAATCAGCCCCAGCATTTT
clone size: -; V gene: TRBV6-6; D gene: -; J gene: TRBJ1-2; CDR3 protein: CASSWSGSGYTF; CDR3 DNA: TGTGCCAGCAGCTGGAGTGGGAGTGGCTACACCTTC
clone size: once; V gene: TRBV30; D gene: TRBD1; J gene: TRBJ2-2; CDR3 protein: CAWSQGATGELFF; CDR3 DNA: TGTGCCTGGAGCCAGGGGGCGACCGGGGAGCTGTTTTTT
clone size: -; V gene: TRBV25-1; D gene: -; J gene: TRBJ1-1; CDR3 protein: CASSESVVGSWDTEAFF; CDR3 DNA: TGTGCCAGCAGTGAATCCGTGGTAGGGAGTTGGGACACTGAAGCTTTCTTT